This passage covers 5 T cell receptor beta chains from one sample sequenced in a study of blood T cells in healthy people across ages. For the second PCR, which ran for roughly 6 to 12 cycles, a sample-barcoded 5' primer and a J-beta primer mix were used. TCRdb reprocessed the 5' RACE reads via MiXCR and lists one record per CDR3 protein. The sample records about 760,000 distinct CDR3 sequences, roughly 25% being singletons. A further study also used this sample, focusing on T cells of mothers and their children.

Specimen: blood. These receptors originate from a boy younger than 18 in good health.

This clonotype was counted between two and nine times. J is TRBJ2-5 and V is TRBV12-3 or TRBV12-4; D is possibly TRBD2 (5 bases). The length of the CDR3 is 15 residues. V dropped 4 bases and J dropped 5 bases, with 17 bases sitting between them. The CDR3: CASSSIAGRWETQYF. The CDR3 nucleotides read TGTGCCAGCAGTTCAATTGCGGGCCGGTGGGAGACCCAGTACTTC.

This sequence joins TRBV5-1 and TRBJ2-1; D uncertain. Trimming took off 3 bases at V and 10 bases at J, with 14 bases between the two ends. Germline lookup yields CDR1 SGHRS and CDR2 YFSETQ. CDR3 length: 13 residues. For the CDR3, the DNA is TGCGCCAGCAGCTCCCAAGGCGATAACGAGCAGTTCTTC. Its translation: CASSSQGDNEQFF.

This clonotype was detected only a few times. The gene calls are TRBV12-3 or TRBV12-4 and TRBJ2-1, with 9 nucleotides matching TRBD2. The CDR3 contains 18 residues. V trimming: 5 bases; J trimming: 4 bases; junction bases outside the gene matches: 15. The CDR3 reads CASSPRLAGAVGYNEQFF. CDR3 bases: TGTGCCAGCAGTCCCAGGTTAGCGGGGGCCGTGGGATACAATGAGCAGTTCTTC.

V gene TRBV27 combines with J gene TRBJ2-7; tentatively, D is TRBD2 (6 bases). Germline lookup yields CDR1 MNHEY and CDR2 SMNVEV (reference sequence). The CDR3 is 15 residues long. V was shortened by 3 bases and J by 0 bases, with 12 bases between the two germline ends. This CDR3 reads CASSFGRGFSYEQYF. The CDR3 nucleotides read TGTGCCAGCAGTTTTGGCCGGGGGTTCTCCTACGAGCAGTACTTC.

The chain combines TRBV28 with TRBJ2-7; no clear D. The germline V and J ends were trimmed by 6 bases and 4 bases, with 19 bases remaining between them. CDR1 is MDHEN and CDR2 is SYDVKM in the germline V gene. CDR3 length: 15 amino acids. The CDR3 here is CASSPGGGVGYEQYF. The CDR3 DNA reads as TGTGCCAGCAGCCCAGGCGGTGGGGTGGGTTACGAGCAGTACTTC.